Reported below is one TCR beta chain. No cognate antigen has been identified for it. No base qualities exist here, and no much larger clone lies one base off it. The collaborating institutions used their own protocols to collect whole blood in K2EDTA tubes. For TCRbeta analysis, collaborators shipped samples in one of three forms: frozen whole blood, isolated PBMCs, or DNA extracted from either of those sample types. CDR1 and CDR2, looked up from the germline V gene, are SGHRS and YFSETQ. From the cysteine up to the phenylalanine, the CDR3 has a length of 14 residues. Here the CDR3 DNA is all that survives: 42 bases in frame from base 1. V and J are truncated by 4 bases and 0 bases respectively, leaving an intervening sequence of 7 bases. This sample was taken from a study of blood T cell repertoires in COVID-19 (dated by TCRdb to about 2020). For context, the study as a whole: Collaborator samples came from the United States, Italy and Spain and covered acute and convalescent phases of COVID-19. The dataset comprised deeply sampled blood TCRbeta repertoires from subjects exposed to, actively infected with, or recovered from COVID-19. The prospective study material was composed of cDNA or gDNA derived from T cells, B-cell-depleted T cells, or PBMCs. The sample metadata nearly always contained a de-identified subject ID, COVID-19 status, age in years and sex. The repertoires were released in a freely available public database meant as a resource for research on the immune response to SARS-CoV-2. HLA class I and class II types, where available, came from metadata supplied by the sample provider rather than from assay-based typing. The samples were drawn from the first 160 participants of the ongoing ImmuneRACE study and from roughly 1,300 subjects provided by 6 global collaborators. Overall results and qualifications from the work: The quantity of clinical and demographic metadata differed by source and by participant and was supplied without curation.

TCRbeta CDR3 regions were amplified from genomic DNA by means of the immunoSEQ Assay, a bias-controlled multiplex PCR. In the source study's methods: The number of nucleated cells in each sample was estimated from the amplification of reference gene primers within the assay. To quantify the absolute abundance of each unique TCRbeta CDR3 rearrangement, sequence reads were collapsed and filtered. For each sample, productive Simpson clonality was calculated as the square root of Simpson's diversity index over productive rearrangements. The table was pulled from immuneACCESS by TCRdb, which kept in-frame rearrangements only. Such tables lose some clones; where checked, under half of the loss comes from unresolved V genes, and the rest has no known cause. V, J and clone size are those of that table, while D and trimming were read from the DNA. This sample gives roughly 140,000 clones in total; 84% of them show up just once. The top ten constitute about 10% of the sample.

The sample comprised peripheral blood. This receptor was taken from a man aged 55 to 70 with active or convalescent COVID-19. This sequence uses TRBV5-1 and TRBJ2-2; TRBD2 is a possible D gene, resting on 6 matching bases. The DNA is as follows: TGCGCCAGCAGCCGGGACTCGAACACCGGGGAGCTGTTTTTT. The resulting protein is CASSRDSNTGELFF.